Each of the 13 T cell receptor beta chains below was sequenced from the same sample in a study of T-cell reconstitution after alpha-beta-depleted transplantation in children. For TCRbeta, the library was prepared with unique molecular identifiers. TCRdb used MiXCR to reprocess the PCR reads, holding one entry per CDR3 protein. The sample lists some 350,000 distinct CDR3 sequences, roughly 17% occurring once. Sequences were derived from PBMCs, mostly from graft donor cells, sampled 360 days after TCRalphabeta/CD19-depleted stem cell transplant. The receptors derive from a male patient aged 2-15 years who had a stem cell transplant for acute lymphoblastic leukemia, so the T cells may come from the graft donor.

V usage is TRBV7-9 and J usage is TRBJ2-7, with a tentative D call TRBD2 (5 bases). The CDR3 loop spans 13 amino acids. The V and J ends lost 7 bases and 3 bases respectively, with 13 bases between them. In germline, CDR1 is SEHNR, CDR2 FQNEAQ (reference sequence). CDR3 region: CASTGIGNYEQYF. The CDR3 DNA is TGTGCCAGCACCGGGATCGGGAACTACGAGCAGTACTTC. Filled out from reference TRBV7-9 and TRBJ2-7, the complete variable domain reads DTGVSQNPRHKITKRGQNVTFRCDPISEHNRLYWYRQTLGQGPEFLTYFQNEAQLEKSRLLSDRFSAERPKGSFSTLEIQRTEQGDSAMYLCASTGIGNYEQYFGPGTRLTVT.

The rearrangement links TRBV6-1 to TRBJ2-1, with 9 bases lining up with TRBD2. The CDR3 runs to 14 residues. The germline V gene encodes CDR1 MNHNS and CDR2 SASEGT. V lost 6 bases, J lost 5 bases, and 5 bases stayed unmatched. The CDR3 sequence: CASSRGLAHNEQFF. The CDR3 DNA reads as TGTGCCAGCAGCAGGGGACTAGCCCACAATGAGCAGTTCTTC.

This clonotype was counted only a few times. This chain uses TRBV4-1 with TRBJ2-3, with 11 bases fitting TRBD2. Looked up from germline, CDR1 is MGHRA and CDR2 is YSYEKL. Trimming removed 0 bases from V and 5 bases from J; junction bases left unmatched: 4. The length of the CDR3 is 16 residues. The CDR3 loop reads CASSQDRGLAGDTQYF. The CDR3 DNA sequence: TGCGCCAGCAGCCAAGATCGAGGACTAGCGGGAGATACGCAGTATTTT.

The chain couples TRBV12-3 or TRBV12-4 to TRBJ2-1; D not certain. The germline V and J ends were trimmed by 6 bases and 0 bases, with 6 bases remaining between them. This CDR3 is 13 amino acids long. CDR3 DNA sequence: TGTGCCAGCAGGCCCAGCTCCTACAATGAGCAGTTCTTC. Residues: CASRPSSYNEQFF.

In its sample, this clonotype was seen many times. V usage is TRBV25-1 and J usage is TRBJ2-7; no reliable D call. Germline values: CDR1 MGHDK, CDR2 SYGVNS. CDR3 length: 16 amino acids. Trimming cost V 6 bases and J 6 bases, with 24 bases left between them. The CDR3 DNA is TGTGCCAGCAGCCAACCCTCTGTGGGTATCTGGGGCGAGCAGTACTTC. Translated: CASSQPSVGIWGEQYF.

This clonotype has just a few counts. The chain combines TRBV12-3 or TRBV12-4 with TRBJ2-2, with a tentative D call TRBD2 (6 bases). This CDR3 has 15 residues. Trimming removed 6 bases from V and 6 bases from J, with 17 bases in between. CDR3 DNA: TGTGCCAGCAGCCGTTCGGACTATGGGGCCGGGGAGCTGTTTTTT. As protein: CASSRSDYGAGELFF.

As concerns this clonotype: One junction end does not reproduce the germline sequence, and a read error may be involved. The chain joins TRBV3-1 to TRBJ2-1; 9 bases line up with TRBD2. The CDR3 totals 18 residues. The germline gives CDR1 LGHDT, CDR2 YNNKEL (reference sequence). In DNA form, the CDR3 reads TGTGCCTGCAGCCGAGTATCCGGGACTAGCTTTCTATACAATGAGCAGTTCTTC. It is translated as CACSRVSGTSFLYNEQFF.

This clonotype was detected many times. This chain links TRBV4-2 with TRBJ2-1, with 9 bases identical to TRBD2. The germline V gene has CDR1 LGHNA and CDR2 YNFKEQ. This CDR3 is 15 amino acids long. The ends lost 4 bases at V and 4 bases at J; junction bases unmatched: 5. This chain's CDR3 is CASSPPAGGYNEQFF. CDR3 DNA sequence: TGTGCCAGCAGCCCCCCAGCGGGAGGATACAATGAGCAGTTCTTC.

J is TRBJ2-1 and V is TRBV12-3 or TRBV12-4; D is unresolved. The CDR3 runs 14 residues. V lost 3 bases and J lost 12, with 18 bases in between. This CDR3 reads CASSFRNTPYGQFF. In DNA form, the CDR3 reads TGTGCCAGCAGTTTTCGCAATACCCCCTATGGGCAGTTCTTC.

The table lists this clonotype with a few counts. The chain is built from TRBV5-1 and TRBJ2-3; a weak D match, TRBD2 (6 bases). V lost 0 bases, J lost 6 bases, and 14 bases lay in between. The CDR3 extends over 15 amino acids. Germline CDR1 SGHRS, CDR2 YFSETQ. The CDR3 loop is CASSLAPGVVDTQYF. The CDR3 DNA reads TGCGCCAGCAGCTTGGCCCCGGGAGTAGTTGATACGCAGTATTTT.

This clonotype was seen only a few times. This chain connects TRBV11-2 to TRBJ2-7; D not certain. CDR1 and CDR2 (germline): SGHAT, FQNNGV. V lost 1 base and J lost 0, with 13 bases in between. This CDR3 has 16 amino acids. The CDR3 reads CASSLVEFTLSYEQYF. The CDR3 DNA reads as TGTGCCAGCAGCTTAGTCGAGTTCACACTCTCCTACGAGCAGTACTTC.

The genes are TRBV12-3 or TRBV12-4 and TRBJ2-4; 9 bases fit TRBD1. V lost 7 bases to trimming and J lost 7 bases; unmatched junction nucleotides: 5. The CDR3 runs to 13 residues. Here the CDR3 DNA reads TGTGCCAGCATGTGGACAGGGGCGAACATTCAGTACTTC. This gives the protein CASMWTGANIQYF.

This chain connects TRBV7-2 to TRBJ2-7; D is uncertain. The CDR3 has 18 residues. The germline V and J ends were trimmed by 1 base and 1 base, with 20 bases remaining between them. CDR1 is SGHTA and CDR2 is FQGNSA in the germline V gene. CDR3 residues: CASSLGYGDRWMSYEQYF. In DNA, the CDR3 is TGTGCCAGCAGCTTAGGCTATGGGGATCGGTGGATGTCCTACGAGCAGTACTTC.